The T cell receptor (beta chain) under discussion was sequenced for a study of blood T cell repertoires in COVID-19 (TCRdb year 2020). Notes on the research overall: Samples from collaborators originated in the United States, Italy and Spain and spanned both the acute and convalescent phases of COVID-19. The material from the prospective study consisted of cDNA or gDNA derived from T cells, B-cell-depleted T cells, or PBMCs. The samples were drawn from the first 160 participants of the ongoing ImmuneRACE study and from 1,254 subjects provided by 6 global collaborators. Where HLA class I and class II types were available, the types were taken from metadata supplied by the sample provider, not from assay-based typing. The repertoires were released in a freely available public database intended as a resource for research on the immune response to SARS-CoV-2. The sample metadata nearly always contained a de-identified subject ID, COVID-19 status, age in years and sex. The dataset comprised deeply sampled blood TCRbeta repertoires from subjects exposed to, actively infected with, or recovered from COVID-19. What the research found in general, with its limitations: How much clinical and demographic metadata was included differed by source and by participant, and the metadata was provided uncurated.

With respect to this clone: Its target antigen remains unknown. Base qualities were left out, and no much larger clone turns up one base away.

TCRbeta CDR3 regions were amplified from genomic DNA using the immunoSEQ Assay, a bias-controlled multiplex PCR. Regarding the original processing steps: The number of nucleated cells in each sample was estimated by amplification of reference gene primers within the assay. To quantify the absolute abundance of each unique TCRbeta CDR3 rearrangement, sequence reads were collapsed and filtered. For each sample, productive Simpson clonality was calculated as the square root of Simpson's diversity index across productive rearrangements. What TCRdb holds here is the immuneACCESS table cut down to in-frame rearrangements. Part of the clones is not present; checked against another copy, under half of the missing clones reflect an unresolved V gene, and the others are unexplained. For V, J and clone size, that table is used; D and trimming come from the DNA. Across this sample there are fewer than 350,000 clones, with roughly 85% seen only once. The top ten hold 2.5% to 3% of the sample.

Enrolling through a virtual design, the prospective study's participants ranged in age from roughly 18 to 89 years and lived across some 22 United States geographic areas. In the prospective study, participants were assigned to cohorts based on the clinical history participants reported in a screening survey and a study questionnaire. Recovered participants in ImmuneRACE Cohort 3 were defined by two consecutive negative NP/OP PCR tests, clearance by a healthcare professional, or resolution of symptoms. Mobile phlebotomists in the prospective study collected whole blood, serum and a nasopharyngeal or oropharyngeal swab from every participant. Over a roughly 2-month period, participants in the prospective study had the option of providing additional blood draws and questionnaires. Before DNA extraction, blood samples from the prospective study were shipped at room temperature or frozen. The sequenced sample consisted of PBMCs or T cells enriched from blood (not recorded which). The receptor's source is a woman between 50 and 59 years old who had recovered from COVID-19.

The CDR3 has the sequence CATSGQRAYEQYF. The base sequence is TGCGCCACCTCGGGTCAGCGGGCCTACGAGCAGTACTTC. The sequence is built from TRBV10-1 and TRBJ2-7; TRBD2 is a weak D gene call, 6 bases matching. CDR1 is given as WNHNN and CDR2 as SYGVQD, both from the germline V gene (reference sequence). Inclusive of the bounding cysteine and phenylalanine, the CDR3 is 13 residues long. Of all the DNA, just the CDR3 is kept, 39 bases in frame from base 1. V was cut back by 10 bases and J by 2 bases, leaving a gap of 15 bases between them.